A single T cell receptor beta chain is shown here with its context. Its specificity is not known. This sample is part of a study of cytomegalovirus exposure and HLA in healthy donors. Study results and caveats: Productive rates of about 87% or about 30% were seen for most TCR beta V segments in an earlier analysis. Cytomegalovirus association was listed for about 170 TCR beta chains.

This CDR3 is 15 amino acids long. V dropped 2 bases and J dropped 4 bases, with 14 bases sitting between them. CDR1 SGHDT and CDR2 YYEEEE come from the germline V gene. PCR employed 60 Vbeta and 13 Jbeta primers. In the authors' workflow: A later analysis tallied about 80 million unique TCR beta chains, approximately 11 million of them shared. Generated by immunoSEQ multiplex PCR, the TCRdb table keeps only in-frame clones and is missing some. V, J and clone size are taken as reported in that table, and D and trimming were inferred from the DNA itself. The sample records tens of thousands of clones, over 70% being singletons.

The chain joins TRBV5-6 to TRBJ2-3; TRBD2 is a possible D gene (5 bases). The specimen was PBMCs. The source of this sequence is a girl aged 2-10 years in good health and CMV-seropositive. The CDR3 nucleotides are TGTGCCAGCAGCTTAGGAGGCGGTGGGGCAGATACGCAGTATTTT. This encodes CASSLGGGGADTQYF. The whole variable domain, remainder taken from reference TRBV5-6 and TRBJ2-3, is DAGVTQSPTHLIKTRGQQVTLRCSPKSGHDTVSWYQQALGQGPQFIFQYYEEEERQRGNFPDRFSGHQFPNYSSELNVNALLLGDSALYLCASSLGGGGADTQYFGPGTRLTVL.